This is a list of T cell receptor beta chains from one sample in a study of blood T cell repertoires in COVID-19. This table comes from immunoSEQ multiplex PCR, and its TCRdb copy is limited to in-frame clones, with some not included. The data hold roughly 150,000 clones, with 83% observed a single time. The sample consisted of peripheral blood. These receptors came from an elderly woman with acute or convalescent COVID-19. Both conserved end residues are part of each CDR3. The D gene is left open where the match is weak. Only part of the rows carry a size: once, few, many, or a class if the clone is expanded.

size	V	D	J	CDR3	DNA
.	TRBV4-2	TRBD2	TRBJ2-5	CASSRSGLAGPYQETQYF	TGTGCCAGCAGCCGCTCGGGACTAGCGGGGCCGTACCAAGAGACCCAGTACTTC
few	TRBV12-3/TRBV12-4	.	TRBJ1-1	CASSHGFATEAFF	TGTGCCAGCAGCCACGGGTTCGCCACTGAAGCTTTCTTT
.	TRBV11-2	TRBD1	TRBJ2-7	CASSSDRESSYEQYF	TGTGCCAGCAGCTCGGACAGGGAGAGCTCCTACGAGCAGTACTTC
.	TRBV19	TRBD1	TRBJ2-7	CASTLGGTGRSNEQYF	TGTGCCAGTACCCTAGGAGGGACAGGTCGTTCGAACGAGCAGTACTTC
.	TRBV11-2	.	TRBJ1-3	CASSFLTTGNTIYF	TGTGCCAGCAGCTTCCTCACTACTGGAAACACCATATATTTT
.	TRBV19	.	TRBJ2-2	CASSIPQGMGELFF	TGTGCCAGTAGTATCCCCCAGGGAATGGGGGAGCTGTTTTTT
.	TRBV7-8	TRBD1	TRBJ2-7	CASSWGTGSYEQYF	TGTGCCAGCAGCTGGGGGACAGGGAGTTACGAGCAGTACTTC
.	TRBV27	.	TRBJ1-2	CASSLSGVPNYGYTF	TGTGCCAGCAGTCTGTCAGGGGTCCCTAACTATGGCTACACCTTC
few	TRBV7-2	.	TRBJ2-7	CASSLGLAQPYEQYF	TGTGCCAGCAGCTTAGGCCTAGCGCAACCCTACGAGCAGTACTTC
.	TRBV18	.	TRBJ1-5	CASSPDGGRGQPQHF	TGTGCCAGCTCACCAGATGGAGGGAGAGGTCAGCCCCAGCATTTT
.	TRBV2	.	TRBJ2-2	CASRADRTNTGELFF	TGTGCCAGCAGGGCGGACAGAACGAACACCGGGGAGCTGTTTTTT
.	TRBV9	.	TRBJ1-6	CASSRGVDNSPLHF	TGTGCCAGCTCTCGGGGGGTAGATAATTCACCCCTCCACTTT
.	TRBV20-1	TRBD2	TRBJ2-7	CSASLSSGSYEQYF	TGCAGTGCTAGTTTGTCTAGCGGTTCCTACGAGCAGTACTTC
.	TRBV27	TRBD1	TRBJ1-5	CASRATGALPNQPQHF	TGTGCCAGCAGGGCCACAGGGGCCCTACCGAATCAGCCCCAGCATTTT
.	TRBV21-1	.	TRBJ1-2	CASSNHTCPGTGYGYTF	TGTGCCAGCAGCAACCATACCTGTCCCGGGACAGGCTATGGCTACACCTTC
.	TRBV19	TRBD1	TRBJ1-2	CASNAGGHGYTF	TGTGCCAGTAATGCAGGGGGCCATGGCTACACCTTC
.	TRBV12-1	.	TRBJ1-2	CGCTAVYAGYTF	TGTGGATGCACAGCCGTCTATGCTGGCTACACCTTC
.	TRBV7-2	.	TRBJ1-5	CASSLWGGADQPQHF	TGTGCCAGCAGCTTATGGGGGGGGGCGGATCAGCCCCAGCATTTT
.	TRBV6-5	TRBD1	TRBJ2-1	CASRGTGEYEQFF	TGTGCCAGCAGGGGGACAGGGGAGTACGAGCAGTTCTTC
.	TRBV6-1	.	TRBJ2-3	CASSEYSSQGRTDTQYF	TGTGCCAGCAGTGAATATAGTTCACAGGGTAGGACAGATACGCAGTATTTT
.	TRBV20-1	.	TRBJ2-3	CSASQQVSTDTQYF	TGCAGTGCTAGTCAACAGGTTAGCACAGATACGCAGTATTTT
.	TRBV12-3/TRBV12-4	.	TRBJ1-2	CASSQGLDGYTF	TGTGCCAGCAGCCAGGGACTAGATGGCTACACCTTC
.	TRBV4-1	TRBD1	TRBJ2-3	CASSLHPGQEAGGTQYF	TGCGCCAGCAGCCTCCATCCGGGACAGGAGGCAGGGGGTACGCAGTATTTT
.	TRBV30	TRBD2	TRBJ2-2	CASSGDLSGELFF	TGTGCCTCGAGCGGGGACTTAAGCGGGGAGCTGTTTTTT